This T cell receptor (beta chain) originates from a study of cytotoxic CD8 clonotypes in ibrutinib-treated CLL. As for the study in general: Among responders, approximately 24 were partial and 2 complete; after median roughly 65 months, approximately 15 stayed remitted and 12 progressed. With a range of 6 to 36, the median treatment time before response samples were taken was over 9 months.

V gave up 1 base and J gave up 6 bases, with 6 bases separating them. This CDR3 has 13 residues. The germline V gene has CDR1 SEHNR and CDR2 FQNEAQ (reference sequence). Broader study findings: Pretreatment clonality was elevated relative to age-matched healthy donors and paralleled circulating CD8+ T-cell counts.

T cells were sequenced at a targeted depth of 1 in 200,000 to 1 in 1 million. Data came from immunoSEQ multiplex PCR; TCRdb stores just in-frame clones and leaves some out. This repertoire shows around 70,000 clones, roughly 85% found once; its top ten account for about 40%. A remark on this clone: Its antigen is still unknown.

The sequencing here drew on PBMCs, taken after 24 months of ibrutinib treatment. The chain uses TRBV7-9 and TRBJ1-4; no reliable D call. This TCR was recovered from a human donor with chronic lymphocytic leukemia. The CDR3 DNA follows: TGTGCCAGCAGCTTAGGGCGAGATGAAAAACTGTTTTTT. Translating it yields CASSLGRDEKLFF.